Each of the 27 T cell receptor beta chains below was sequenced from the same sample in a study of T cell responses to AZD1222 COVID-19 vaccine. TCRdb's table, derived via immunoSEQ multiplex PCR, lists solely in-frame clones and lacks some. The data contain 90,000 to 150,000 clones, around 85% of them seen just once; the ten biggest clones take up 9.4%. The sequences come from peripheral blood, collected on day 0 of AZD1222 vaccination. The receptors here all came from an adult in good health.

The J gene is TRBJ1-5, the V gene TRBV3-1 (or the pseudogene TRBV3-2), with TRBD1 matching over 7 bases. V shed 1 base, J shed 11 bases, and the junction held 14 bases outside the gene matches. The CDR3 consists of 16 residues. The germline V gene has CDR1 LGHDT and CDR2 YNNKEL (reference sequence). CDR3: CASSQGPEQGWCAQHF. The CDR3 DNA follows: TGTGCCAGCAGCCAAGGGCCCGAACAGGGGTGGTGCGCCCAGCATTTT.

V usage is TRBV5-4 and J usage is TRBJ1-1; a possible D gene is TRBD1 (6 bases). CDR3 length: 15 amino acids. V was clipped by 2 bases and J by 1 base, with 12 bases between them. Germline-derived CDR1 and CDR2 are SGHNT and YYREEE (reference sequence). CDR3 in DNA: TGTGCCAGCAGCTTATACAGGGTGGGGAACACTGAAGCTTTCTTT. Translating it yields CASSLYRVGNTEAFF.

The V and J genes are TRBV9 and TRBJ2-3, with 8 bases fitting TRBD1. This CDR3 has 16 residues. Per the germline V gene, CDR1 is SGDLS and CDR2 is YYNGEE. Losses at the gene ends were 2 bases for V and 0 bases for J; bases not matched to a gene: 5. The CDR3 DNA is TGTGCCAGCAGCGTCAGGGACAGGACAAGCACAGATACGCAGTATTTT. Translation: CASSVRDRTSTDTQYF.

The chain is built from TRBV4-3 and TRBJ2-7; 7 bases line up with TRBD1. Germline trimming cut 0 bases from V and 4 bases from J; bases unmatched to any gene: 15. This CDR3 has 18 amino acids. The germline gives CDR1 LGHNA, CDR2 YSLEER. The CDR3 nucleotides are TGCGCCAGCAGCCAAGATTTTCGGCCGGGACAGATGATTTACGAGCAGTACTTC. Protein sequence: CASSQDFRPGQMIYEQYF.

J is TRBJ1-1 and V is TRBV2, with D possibly being TRBD1 (5 bases). With 10 bases removed from V and 6 bases from J, the gap between germline ends came to 18 bases. Per the germline V gene, CDR1 is SNHLY and CDR2 is FYNNEI. This CDR3 is built from 13 residues. For the CDR3, the DNA is TGTGCCATCATGGGGGGTTCCCTCGCTGAAGCTTTCTTT. It yields the protein CAIMGGSLAEAFF.

The chain recombines TRBV27 with TRBJ1-2, with 11 bases identical to TRBD1. The germline gives CDR1 MNHEY, CDR2 SMNVEV (reference sequence). CDR3 length: 15 residues. The J segment lost 7 bases and the V segment lost 5 bases, leaving 9 bases of the junction unmatched. The CDR3 is CASSPRDRGWFGYTF. CDR3 nucleotides: TGTGCCAGCAGTCCCCGGGACAGGGGGTGGTTTGGCTACACCTTC.

The rearrangement links TRBV24-1 to TRBJ2-3; TRBD2 agrees at 11 bases. Germline V gene sequence: CDR1 KGHDR, CDR2 SFDVKD. Trimming at V came to 7 bases and at J to 3 bases, leaving 11 bases not matched to a gene. This CDR3 contains 17 residues. For the CDR3, the DNA is TGTGCCACCAGCACTACTAGCGGGAGAGAGATGACAGATACGCAGTATTTT. It yields the protein CATSTTSGREMTDTQYF.

The chain uses TRBV3-1 (or the pseudogene TRBV3-2) and TRBJ1-2; D not certain. The V end lost 0 bases, the J end lost 2 bases, and 10 bases lay between the germline ends. Germline CDR1 LGHDT, CDR2 YNNKEL (reference sequence). The CDR3 runs 15 residues. The CDR3 region is CASSQDTGTNYGYTF. CDR3 DNA: TGTGCCAGCAGCCAAGATACGGGAACCAACTATGGCTACACCTTC.

V usage is TRBV7-2 and J usage is TRBJ2-5, with TRBD2 identical over 7 bases. Trimming at V came to 0 bases and at J to 4 bases, leaving 5 bases not matched to a gene. The CDR3 has 15 amino acids. Germline assignment: CDR1 SGHTA and CDR2 FQGNSA. CDR3 in amino acids: CASSLAAGVAETQYF. In DNA, the CDR3 is TGTGCCAGCAGCTTAGCTGCGGGAGTAGCAGAGACCCAGTACTTC. Full variable domain (outside the CDR3, taken from reference TRBV7-2 and TRBJ2-5): GAGVSQSPSNKVTEKGKDVELRCDPISGHTALYWYRQSLGQGLEFLIYFQGNSAPDKSGLPSDRFSAERTGGSVSTLTIQRTQQEDSAVYLCASSLAAGVAETQYFGPGTRLLVL.

The DNA for the CDR3 is TGTGCCAGCAGCTTTGCAGGTAGCTATGGCTACACCTTC. Translating gives CASSFAGSYGYTF. The rearrangement uses TRBV7-3 and TRBJ1-2; the D is unclear. Trimming removed 3 bases at V and 4 bases at J, with 9 bases between. CDR1 is SGHTA, CDR2 FQGTGA, per germline. CDR3 length: 13 residues.

The chain couples TRBV4-3 to TRBJ2-1; 8 bases are shared with TRBD2. The J segment lost 0 bases and the V segment lost 2 bases, leaving 12 bases of the junction unmatched. This CDR3 region has 19 residues. From germline, CDR1 is LGHNA and CDR2 YSLEER. The DNA for the CDR3 is TGCGCCAGCAGCCAATCACTGGGCGGGAGGATCAGCTCCTACAATGAGCAGTTCTTC. It translates to CASSQSLGGRISSYNEQFF.

J is TRBJ1-5 and V is TRBV5-8; D is perhaps TRBD1 (5 bases). This CDR3 has 12 residues. The germline V gene encodes CDR1 SGHTS and CDR2 YDEGEE. V dropped 3 bases and J dropped 6 bases, with 7 bases sitting between them. CDR3 nucleotides: TGTGCCAGCAGCTGGGGGGGTCAGCCCCAGCATTTT. Protein sequence: CASSWGGQPQHF.

This rearrangement joins TRBV6-2 or TRBV6-3 to TRBJ2-3, with 7 bases lining up with TRBD2. The CDR3 length is 19 residues. Per the germline V gene, CDR1 is MNHEY and CDR2 is SVGEGT. V gave up 0 bases and J gave up 5 bases; unmatched junction bases: 17. The CDR3: CASSYSISPGRTGGDTQYF. In nucleotides, the CDR3 is TGTGCCAGCAGTTACTCAATCTCTCCGGGACGAACGGGAGGAGATACGCAGTATTTT.

The V call is TRBV28, the J call TRBJ2-2, with 8 bases aligning to TRBD1. Germline V gene sequence: CDR1 MDHEN, CDR2 SYDVKM. This CDR3 comprises 16 residues. V lost 3 bases, J lost 5 bases, and 8 bases stayed unmatched. The CDR3 DNA is TGTGCCAGCAGTTTGGGAGGACAGGGCCCGACCGGGGAGCTGTTTTTT. Translated, it gives CASSLGGQGPTGELFF.

This clone was counted a few times. V usage is TRBV4-3 and J usage is TRBJ1-6; D is possibly TRBD1 (5 bases). Germline V lookup: CDR1 LGHNA, CDR2 YSLEER. CDR3 size: 16 residues. Between the trimmed V and J ends, which lost 0 bases and 5 bases, there was a span of 11 bases. CDR3 sequence reads: CASSQDVAGNNSPLHF. CDR3 nucleotides: TGCGCCAGCAGCCAAGATGTCGCAGGGAATAATTCACCCCTCCACTTT.

The chain combines TRBV5-1 with TRBJ1-1, with a weak D call TRBD1 (5 bases). The V end lost 3 bases, the J end lost 1 base, and 13 bases lay between the germline ends. The CDR3 extends over 15 amino acids. Germline V gene lookup returns CDR1 SGHRS and CDR2 YFSETQ. In DNA, the CDR3 is TGCGCCAGCAGCTCCCCCTTTAGGGGGAACACTGAAGCTTTCTTT. Residues: CASSSPFRGNTEAFF.

The chain has TRBV5-1 and TRBJ2-1, with a possible D match to TRBD2 (5 bases). Between the trimmed V and J ends, which lost 1 base and 0 bases, there was a span of 8 bases. The V gene's germline CDR1 is SGHRS and CDR2 YFSETQ. The CDR3 is 15 residues long. The CDR3 reads CASSLTGSSYNEQFF. The CDR3 DNA follows: TGCGCCAGCAGCTTGACGGGGAGCTCCTACAATGAGCAGTTCTTC.

The genes are TRBV25-1 and TRBJ2-7, with D perhaps being TRBD1 or TRBD2 (5 bases each). Germline V gene data show CDR1 as MGHDK and CDR2 as SYGVNS. V was trimmed by 4 bases and J by 5 bases, leaving 18 bases between them. The CDR3 spans 15 residues. The CDR3 sequence is CASSAPERGQDEQYF. CDR3 bases: TGTGCCAGCAGTGCTCCGGAGAGGGGTCAAGACGAGCAGTACTTC.

The CDR3 DNA is TGCGCCAGCAGCTTCAAGGGAGACACCGGGGAGCTGTTTTTT. Translating gives CASSFKGDTGELFF. This chain joins TRBV5-1 and TRBJ2-2; weak D call: TRBD2 (5 bases). The V gene lost 2 bases and the J gene lost 3 bases, with 8 bases spanning the gap. Germline V CDR1 and CDR2: SGHRS, YFSETQ. The CDR3 has 14 residues.

The chain links TRBV11-3 to TRBJ2-2; tentative D call: TRBD1 (8 bases). The CDR3 loop spans 16 amino acids. Between the trimmed V and J ends, which lost 1 base and 3 bases, there was a span of 12 bases. Germline loops: CDR1 SGHNT, CDR2 YENEEA. CDR3 residues: CASSLGQGRDTGELFF. DNA for the CDR3: TGTGCCAGCAGCTTAGGACAGGGGAGGGACACCGGGGAGCTGTTTTTT.

The V gene is TRBV12-3 or TRBV12-4, the J gene TRBJ1-2; no clear D gene. The CDR3 runs 11 residues. Trimming removed 5 bases at V and 4 bases at J, with 5 bases between. The CDR3 sequence is CASSQSYGYTF. The CDR3 nucleotides read TGTGCCAGCAGTCAGAGCTATGGCTACACCTTC.

The rearrangement uses TRBV7-8 and TRBJ1-5, with D uncertain. V lost 3 bases and J 6 bases, leaving 15 bases between the germline ends. The CDR3 contains 15 residues. Germline CDR1 SGHVS, CDR2 FQNEAQ. CDR3 coding DNA: TGTGCCAGCAGCTTTGGCTCCCAGCCCGGTCAGCCCCAGCATTTT. It translates to CASSFGSQPGQPQHF.

This chain joins TRBV24-1 and TRBJ2-5; TRBD1 matches 7 bases. The CDR3 length is 15 residues. Trimming at V came to 4 bases and at J to 2 bases, leaving 6 bases not matched to a gene. In germline, CDR1 is KGHDR, CDR2 SFDVKD. CDR3: CATSDAGGLQETQYF. CDR3 DNA sequence: TGTGCCACCAGTGACGCAGGGGGTTTACAAGAGACCCAGTACTTC.

The gene calls are TRBV7-2 and TRBJ1-6; D unresolved. V was cut by 0 bases and J by 9 bases, with 12 bases left in between. Germline CDR1 SGHTA, CDR2 FQGNSA. CDR3 length: 15 amino acids. The CDR3 protein is CASSLALGLGSPLHF. The CDR3 DNA follows: TGTGCCAGCAGCTTAGCGCTAGGTCTTGGTTCACCCCTCCACTTT.

This clone has only a few counts. CDR3 sequence reads: CASSLLRSPLHF. In DNA, the CDR3 is TGTGCCAGCAGCCTTCTTCGTTCACCCCTCCACTTT. This chain uses TRBV7-9 with TRBJ1-6; no reliable D call. V lost 5 bases and J lost 9, with 8 bases in between. Germline V gene sequence: CDR1 SEHNR, CDR2 FQNEAQ (reference sequence). CDR3 length: 12 amino acids.

The V call is TRBV2, the J call TRBJ1-4; TRBD1 matches 8 bases. Germline CDR1 and CDR2: SNHLY and FYNNEI. There are 15 residues in the CDR3. The V gene end was trimmed by 4 bases and the J gene end by 5 bases; junction bases not matched to a gene: 6. The CDR3 spells CASSAQGARNEKLFF. CDR3 nucleotide sequence: TGTGCCAGCAGTGCCCAGGGGGCGAGAAATGAAAAACTGTTTTTT.

There are a few counts of this clone. This chain uses TRBV12-5 with TRBJ1-3; D gene unclear. CDR3 size: 17 residues. V shed 0 bases and J shed 4 bases, with 16 bases lying between them. Germline values: CDR1 LGHNT, CDR2 FRNRAP. The CDR3 DNA sequence: TGTGCTAGTGGTTTGGTGATTGACTGGGGAGCGGGAAACACCATATATTTT. It is translated as CASGLVIDWGAGNTIYF.